Shown below are 13 T cell receptor beta chains from a single sample sequenced in a study of cytomegalovirus exposure and HLA in healthy donors. The PCR had 60 Vbeta and 13 Jbeta primers. The table came from immunoSEQ multiplex PCR; TCRdb's copy has only in-frame clones and leaves some out. This sample has roughly 80,000 clones; more than 65% occur once, and the top ten carry about 12%. The specimen was PBMCs. The receptors were gathered from a male donor in good health and CMV-seropositive.

The chain is built from TRBV5-1 and TRBJ2-1, with TRBD2 as a possible D gene (6 bases). Germline V gives CDR1 SGHRS, CDR2 YFSETQ. This CDR3 region has 15 residues. Trimming cost V 0 bases and J 5 bases, with 12 bases left between them. In DNA form, the CDR3 reads TGCGCCAGCAGCTTGGCCGCCGGGAGTGACAATGAGCAGTTCTTC. It codes for CASSLAAGSDNEQFF. Based on the CDR3 plus reference TRBV5-1 and TRBJ2-1, the full variable domain is KAGVTQTPRYLIKTRGQQVTLSCSPISGHRSVSWYQQTPGQGLQFLFEYFSETQRNKGNFPGRFSGRQFSNSRSEMNVSTLELGDSALYLCASSLAAGSDNEQFFGPGTRLTVL.

CDR3 sequence: CASSELPENTEAFF. CDR3 coding DNA: TGTGCCAGCAGTGAATTACCAGAGAACACTGAAGCTTTCTTT. This sequence joins TRBV6-1 and TRBJ1-1; the D is unclear. V lost 2 bases and J 1 base, leaving 8 bases between the germline ends. The germline CDR1 and CDR2 sequences are MNHNS and SASEGT. There are 14 residues in the CDR3.

Here the CDR3 reads CASSQGGRVHQVGLGYTF. Written as DNA, the CDR3 is TGCGCCAGCAGCCAAGGAGGGAGGGTACACCAAGTCGGGTTAGGCTACACCTTC. The chain is built from TRBV4-1 and TRBJ1-2; D gene ambiguous. CDR3 length equals 18 residues. CDR1 is MGHRA and CDR2 is YSYEKL in the germline V gene. V shed 1 base and J shed 8 bases, with 26 bases lying between them.

The chain employs TRBV9 and TRBJ1-6; weak D call: TRBD1 (5 bases). The V end was cut by 3 bases, the J end by 0 bases, with 13 bases between. This CDR3 region has 17 residues. CDR1 is SGDLS, CDR2 YYNGEE, per germline. The CDR3 loop is CASSGGDPSSYNSPLHF. DNA of the CDR3: TGTGCCAGCAGCGGCGGGGACCCGAGCTCCTATAATTCACCCCTCCACTTT.

V gene TRBV30 combines with J gene TRBJ1-5; tentatively, D is TRBD1 (5 bases). Per the germline V gene, CDR1 is GTSNPN and CDR2 is SVGIG (reference sequence). Trimming pared 4 bases from V and 4 bases from J, leaving 17 bases between. The CDR3 runs 15 residues. DNA for the CDR3: TGTGCCTGGAAGCTGTCCGACAGAGAGAATCAGCCCCAGCATTTT. As protein: CAWKLSDRENQPQHF.

This clone was found a few times. This chain uses TRBV19 with TRBJ1-6; possibly TRBD1 for D (6 bases). Trimming took 4 bases from V and 10 from J, leaving 14 bases between them. The CDR3 is 14 residues long. The germline CDR1 and CDR2 sequences are LNHDA and SQIVND (reference sequence). As DNA, the CDR3 is TGTGCCAGTAGTACTCAGGGGATAGGCTCACCCCTCCACTTT. Translating gives CASSTQGIGSPLHF.

Details on this clone: Germline is not matched at one junction end, which may reflect a read error. The rearrangement joins TRBV7-9 to TRBJ2-3; 7 bases are shared with TRBD2. The germline CDR1 and CDR2 sequences are SEHNR and FQNEAQ (reference sequence). This CDR3 comprises 15 residues. The CDR3 spells CASRLGLAGTDTQYF. The CDR3 coding sequence is TGTGCCAGCAGGTTAGGCCTAGCGGGCACAGATACGCAGTATTTT.

The chain employs TRBV28 and TRBJ2-4; tentative D call: TRBD1 (6 bases). Per germline, CDR1 MDHEN and CDR2 SYDVKM. Trimming pared 2 bases from V and 1 base from J, leaving 6 bases between. The CDR3 runs to 14 residues. This CDR3 reads CASSLQGAKNIQYF. Written as DNA, the CDR3 is TGTGCCAGCAGTTTACAGGGGGCCAAAAACATTCAGTACTTC.

The chain recombines TRBV5-6 with TRBJ2-2, with 11 bases identical to TRBD2. The V and J ends lost 2 bases and 4 bases, in that order; junction bases with no gene match: 1. The length of the CDR3 is 15 residues. Germline V gene sequence: CDR1 SGHDT, CDR2 YYEEEE. This CDR3 is CASSLLAGATGELFF. CDR3 DNA sequence: TGTGCCAGCAGCTTACTAGCGGGAGCCACCGGGGAGCTGTTTTTT.

The chain combines TRBV7-2 with TRBJ2-3; D is perhaps TRBD2 (5 bases). Germline V CDR1 and CDR2: SGHTA, FQGNSA. This CDR3 has 16 residues. Trimming pared 9 bases from V and 3 bases from J, leaving 22 bases between. The CDR3: CASQPGLNYRTDTQYF. The CDR3, as DNA: TGTGCCAGTCAGCCAGGACTCAACTACCGAACAGATACGCAGTATTTT.

The chain joins TRBV28 to TRBJ2-7; 11 bases line up with TRBD2. The V and J ends lost 5 bases and 2 bases, in that order; junction bases with no gene match: 2. Germline-derived CDR1 and CDR2 are MDHEN and SYDVKM. This CDR3 has 14 amino acids. CDR3 region: CASSPSGGTYEQYF. The CDR3 coding sequence is TGTGCCAGCAGTCCTAGCGGGGGGACCTACGAGCAGTACTTC.

The V and J genes are TRBV4-2 and TRBJ2-7; the D gene is possibly TRBD1 (5 bases). Germline V gene data show CDR1 as LGHNA and CDR2 as YNFKEQ. There are 14 residues in the CDR3. Deletions cut 0 bases from V and 3 bases from J, with 9 bases between. CDR3 sequence reads: CASSQDRVYYEQYF. The DNA of the CDR3 is TGTGCCAGCAGCCAAGACAGGGTTTACTACGAGCAGTACTTC.

This chain links TRBV9 with TRBJ2-1; a possible D gene is TRBD1 (5 bases). CDR3 length: 15 residues. Germline V gene lookup returns CDR1 SGDLS and CDR2 YYNGEE. V gave up 0 bases and J gave up 8 bases, with 15 bases separating them. CDR3 loop: CASSVGPDSDDEQFF. The CDR3 coding sequence is TGTGCCAGCAGCGTAGGTCCAGACAGTGACGATGAGCAGTTCTTC.